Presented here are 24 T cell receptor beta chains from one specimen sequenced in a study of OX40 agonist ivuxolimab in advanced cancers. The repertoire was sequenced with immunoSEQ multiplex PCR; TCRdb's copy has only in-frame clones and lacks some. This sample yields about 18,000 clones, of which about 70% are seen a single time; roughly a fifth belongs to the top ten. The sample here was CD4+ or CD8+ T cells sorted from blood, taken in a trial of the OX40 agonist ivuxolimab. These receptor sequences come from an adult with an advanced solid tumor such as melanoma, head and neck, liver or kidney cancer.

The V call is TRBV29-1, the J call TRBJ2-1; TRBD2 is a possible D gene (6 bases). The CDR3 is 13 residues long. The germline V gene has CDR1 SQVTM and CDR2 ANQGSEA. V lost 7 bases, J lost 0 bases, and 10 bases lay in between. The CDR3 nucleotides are TGCAGCGGGGAGCGGGCCTCCTACAATGAGCAGTTCTTC. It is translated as CSGERASYNEQFF.

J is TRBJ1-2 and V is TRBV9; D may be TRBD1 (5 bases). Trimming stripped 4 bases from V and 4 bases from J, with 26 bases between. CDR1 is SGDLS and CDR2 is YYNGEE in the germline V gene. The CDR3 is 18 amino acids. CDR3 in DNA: TGTGCCAGCAGCCCCGAGTGGGAGGTAGCTACAGGCCCCTATGGCTACACCTTC. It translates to CASSPEWEVATGPYGYTF.

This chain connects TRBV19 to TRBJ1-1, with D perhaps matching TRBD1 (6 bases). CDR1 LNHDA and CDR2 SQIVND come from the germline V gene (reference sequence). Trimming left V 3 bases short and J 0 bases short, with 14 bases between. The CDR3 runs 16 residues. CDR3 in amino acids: CASSIVLDRMNTEAFF. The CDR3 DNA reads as TGTGCCAGTAGTATTGTCCTCGACAGGATGAACACTGAAGCTTTCTTT. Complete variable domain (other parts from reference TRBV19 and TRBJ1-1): DGGITQSPKYLFRKEGQNVTLSCEQNLNHDAMYWYRQDPGQGLRLIYYSQIVNDFQKGDIAEGYSVSREKKESFPLTVTSAQKNPTAFYLCASSIVLDRMNTEAFFGQGTRLTVV.

CDR3 loop: CASSEVWGFSGANVLTF. The DNA of the CDR3 is TGTGCCAGCAGTGAAGTGTGGGGTTTCTCTGGGGCCAACGTCCTGACTTTC. The chain couples TRBV2 to TRBJ2-6; D ambiguous. In germline, CDR1 is SNHLY, CDR2 FYNNEI. This CDR3 is 17 amino acids long. The V end was cut by 1 base, the J end by 0 bases, with 10 bases between.

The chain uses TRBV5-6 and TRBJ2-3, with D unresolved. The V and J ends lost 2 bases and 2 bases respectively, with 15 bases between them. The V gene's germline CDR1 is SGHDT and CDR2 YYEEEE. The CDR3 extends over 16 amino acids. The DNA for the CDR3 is TGTGCCAGCAGCTTTTTAGGAACAGCACCCACAGATACGCAGTATTTT. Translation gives CASSFLGTAPTDTQYF.

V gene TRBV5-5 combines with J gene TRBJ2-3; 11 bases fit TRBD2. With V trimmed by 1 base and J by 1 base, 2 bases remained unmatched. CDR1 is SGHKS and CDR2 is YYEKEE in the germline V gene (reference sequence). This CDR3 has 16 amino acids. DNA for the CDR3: TGTGCCAGCAGCTTGCTACTAGCGGGGGGCACAGATACGCAGTATTTT. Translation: CASSLLLAGGTDTQYF.

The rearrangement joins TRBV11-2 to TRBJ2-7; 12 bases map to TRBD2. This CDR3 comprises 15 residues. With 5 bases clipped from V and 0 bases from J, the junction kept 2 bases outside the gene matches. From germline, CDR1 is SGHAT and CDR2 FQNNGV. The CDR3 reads CASSPTSGSSYEQYF. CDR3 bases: TGTGCCAGCAGCCCGACTAGCGGGAGCTCCTACGAGCAGTACTTC.

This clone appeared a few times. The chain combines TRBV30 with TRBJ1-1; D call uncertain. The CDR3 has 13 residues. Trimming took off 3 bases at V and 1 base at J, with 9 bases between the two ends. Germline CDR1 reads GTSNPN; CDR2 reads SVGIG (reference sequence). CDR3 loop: CAWSPDWNTEAFF. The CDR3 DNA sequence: TGTGCCTGGAGCCCCGACTGGAACACTGAAGCTTTCTTT. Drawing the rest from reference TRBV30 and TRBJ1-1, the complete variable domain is SQTIHQWPATLVQPVGSPLSLECTVEGTSNPNLYWYRQAAGRGLQLLFYSVGIGQISSEVPQNLSASRPQDRQFILSSKKLLLSDSGFYLCAWSPDWNTEAFFGQGTRLTVV.

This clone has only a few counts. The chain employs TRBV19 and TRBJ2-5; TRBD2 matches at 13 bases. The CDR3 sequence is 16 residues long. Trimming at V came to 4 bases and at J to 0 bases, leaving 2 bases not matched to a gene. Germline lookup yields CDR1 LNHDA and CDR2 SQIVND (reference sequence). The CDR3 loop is CASSTGLAGDQETQYF. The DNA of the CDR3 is TGTGCCAGTAGTACCGGACTAGCGGGAGACCAAGAGACCCAGTACTTC. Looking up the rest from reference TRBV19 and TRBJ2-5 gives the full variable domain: DGGITQSPKYLFRKEGQNVTLSCEQNLNHDAMYWYRQDPGQGLRLIYYSQIVNDFQKGDIAEGYSVSREKKESFPLTVTSAQKNPTAFYLCASSTGLAGDQETQYFGPGTRLLVL.

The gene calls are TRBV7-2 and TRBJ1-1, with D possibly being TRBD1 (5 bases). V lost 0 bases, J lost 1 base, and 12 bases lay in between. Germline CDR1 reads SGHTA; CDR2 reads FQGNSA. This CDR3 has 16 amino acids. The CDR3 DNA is TGTGCCAGCAGCTTAGCGATGGCAGGGCCGAACACTGAAGCTTTCTTT. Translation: CASSLAMAGPNTEAFF. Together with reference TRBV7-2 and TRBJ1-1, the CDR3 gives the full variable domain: GAGVSQSPSNKVTEKGKDVELRCDPISGHTALYWYRQSLGQGLEFLIYFQGNSAPDKSGLPSDRFSAERTGGSVSTLTIQRTQQEDSAVYLCASSLAMAGPNTEAFFGQGTRLTVV.

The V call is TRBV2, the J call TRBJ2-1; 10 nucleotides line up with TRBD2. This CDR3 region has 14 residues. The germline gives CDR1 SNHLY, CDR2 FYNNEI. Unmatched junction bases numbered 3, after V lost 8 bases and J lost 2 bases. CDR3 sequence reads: CASRTSGPYNEQFF. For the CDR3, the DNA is TGTGCCAGCCGGACTAGCGGTCCCTACAATGAGCAGTTCTTC.

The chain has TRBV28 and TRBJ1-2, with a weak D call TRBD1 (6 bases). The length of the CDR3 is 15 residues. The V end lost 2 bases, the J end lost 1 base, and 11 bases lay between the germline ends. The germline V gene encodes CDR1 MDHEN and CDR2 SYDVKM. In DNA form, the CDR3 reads TGTGCCAGCAGTTTACCAGGGGCCATTAACTATGGCTACACCTTC. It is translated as CASSLPGAINYGYTF.

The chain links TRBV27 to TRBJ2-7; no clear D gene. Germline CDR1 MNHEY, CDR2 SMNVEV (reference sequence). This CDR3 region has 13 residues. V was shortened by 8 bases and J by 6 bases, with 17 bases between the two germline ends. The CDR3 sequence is CASLRIPGAEQYF. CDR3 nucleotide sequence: TGTGCCAGCCTCCGCATACCAGGTGCCGAGCAGTACTTC.

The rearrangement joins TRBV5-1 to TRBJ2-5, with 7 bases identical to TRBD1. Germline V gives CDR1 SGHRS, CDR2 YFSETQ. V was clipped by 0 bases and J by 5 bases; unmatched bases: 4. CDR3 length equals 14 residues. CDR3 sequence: CASSLGQGSETQYF. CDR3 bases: TGCGCCAGCAGCTTGGGACAGGGAAGCGAGACCCAGTACTTC.

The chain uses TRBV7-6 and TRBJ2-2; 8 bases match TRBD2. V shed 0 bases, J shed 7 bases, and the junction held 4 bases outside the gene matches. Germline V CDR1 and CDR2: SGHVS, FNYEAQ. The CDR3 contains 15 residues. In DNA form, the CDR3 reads TGTGCCAGCAGCTTAGCGGCAGCGGGAGACGGGGAGCTGTTTTTT. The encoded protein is CASSLAAAGDGELFF. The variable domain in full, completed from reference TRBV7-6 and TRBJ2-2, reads GAGVSQSPRYKVTKRGQDVALRCDPISGHVSLYWYRQALGQGPEFLTYFNYEAQQDKSGLPNDRFSAERPEGSISTLTIQRTEQRDSAMYRCASSLAAAGDGELFFGEGSRLTVL.

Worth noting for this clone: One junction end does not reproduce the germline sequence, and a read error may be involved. CDR3 sequence reads: CASCESRDYIYEQYF. The DNA for the CDR3 is TGTGCCAGCTGTGAATCAAGGGACTATATCTACGAGCAGTACTTC. The rearrangement joins TRBV6-1 to TRBJ2-7; TRBD2 aligns across 7 bases. CDR1 is MNHNS and CDR2 is SASEGT in the germline V gene. This CDR3 comprises 15 residues.

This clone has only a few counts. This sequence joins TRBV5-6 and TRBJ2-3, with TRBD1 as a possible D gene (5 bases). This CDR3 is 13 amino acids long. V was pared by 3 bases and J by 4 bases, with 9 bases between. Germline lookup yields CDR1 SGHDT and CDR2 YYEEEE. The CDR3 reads CASSYGAPDTQYF. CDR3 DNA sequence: TGTGCCAGCAGCTATGGGGCGCCAGATACGCAGTATTTT.

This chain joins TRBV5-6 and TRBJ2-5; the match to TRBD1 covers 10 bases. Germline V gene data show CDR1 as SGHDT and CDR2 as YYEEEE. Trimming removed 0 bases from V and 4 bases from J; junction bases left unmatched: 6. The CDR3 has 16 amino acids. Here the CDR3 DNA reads TGTGCCAGCAGCTTGGCGACAGGGGGCAGTCGAGAGACCCAGTACTTC. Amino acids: CASSLATGGSRETQYF.

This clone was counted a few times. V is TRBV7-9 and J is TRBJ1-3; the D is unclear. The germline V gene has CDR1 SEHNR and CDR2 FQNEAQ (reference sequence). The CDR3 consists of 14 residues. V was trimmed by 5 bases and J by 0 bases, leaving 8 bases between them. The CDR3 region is CASSGGLSGNTIYF. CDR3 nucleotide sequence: TGTGCCAGCAGCGGAGGCCTCTCTGGAAACACCATATATTTT. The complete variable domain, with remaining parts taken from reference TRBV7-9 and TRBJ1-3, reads DTGVSQNPRHKITKRGQNVTFRCDPISEHNRLYWYRQTLGQGPEFLTYFQNEAQLEKSRLLSDRFSAERPKGSFSTLEIQRTEQGDSAMYLCASSGGLSGNTIYFGEGSWLTVV.

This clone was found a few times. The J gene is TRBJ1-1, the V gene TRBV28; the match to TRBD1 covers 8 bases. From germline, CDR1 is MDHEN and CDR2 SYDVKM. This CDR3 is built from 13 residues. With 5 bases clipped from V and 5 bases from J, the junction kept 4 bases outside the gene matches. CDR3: CASSSTGGTEAFF. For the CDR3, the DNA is TGTGCCAGCAGTAGTACAGGGGGTACTGAAGCTTTCTTT.

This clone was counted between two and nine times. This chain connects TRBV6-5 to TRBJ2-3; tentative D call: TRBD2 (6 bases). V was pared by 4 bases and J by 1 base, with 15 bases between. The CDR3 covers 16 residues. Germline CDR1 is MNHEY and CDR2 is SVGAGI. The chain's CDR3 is CASSSDGWGGTDTQYF. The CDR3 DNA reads TGTGCCAGCAGTTCGGACGGGTGGGGGGGCACAGATACGCAGTATTTT.

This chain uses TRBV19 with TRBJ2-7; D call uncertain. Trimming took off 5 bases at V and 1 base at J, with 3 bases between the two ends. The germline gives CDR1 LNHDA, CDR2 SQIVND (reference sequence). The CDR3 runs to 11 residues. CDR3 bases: TGTGCCAGTAGTTGGTCCTACGAGCAGTACTTC. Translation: CASSWSYEQYF.

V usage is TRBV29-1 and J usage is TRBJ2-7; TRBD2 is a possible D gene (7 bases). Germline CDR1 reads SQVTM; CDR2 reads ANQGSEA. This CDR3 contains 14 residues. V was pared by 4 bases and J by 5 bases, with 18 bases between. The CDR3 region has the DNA TGCAGCGTTGGGGCAGGGGACTATTCTAACGAGCAGTACTTC. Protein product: CSVGAGDYSNEQYF.

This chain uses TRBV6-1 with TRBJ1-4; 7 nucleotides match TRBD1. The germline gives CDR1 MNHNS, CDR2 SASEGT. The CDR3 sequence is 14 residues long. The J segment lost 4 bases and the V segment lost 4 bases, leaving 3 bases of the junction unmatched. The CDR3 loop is CASSGGQINEKLFF. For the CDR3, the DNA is TGTGCCAGCAGTGGGGGACAGATTAATGAAAAACTGTTTTTT.